This T cell receptor (beta chain) appears in the sequencing data of a study of metastatic and nonmetastatic thyroid tumors. This clone was found many times. Its antigen is unknown. Study observations and caveats: Within blood and tumor, benign nodules reportedly had significantly lower TCR beta diversity than malignant thyroid tumors did.

With MiXCR, TCRdb called clones anew from the PCR reads. Here the sample spans roughly 30,000 clones, 20% being singletons. Germline V gives CDR1 MDHEN, CDR2 SYDVKM. The CDR3 is 16 amino acids. V lost 3 bases, J lost 2 bases, and 2 bases stayed unmatched. Nobody among the patients had been given any treatment before thyroid surgery. V usage is TRBV28 and J usage is TRBJ2-1, with 12 bases identical to TRBD2. Sequenced material: blood. The clonotype comes from a female donor with papillary thyroid cancer or a benign thyroid nodule (not recorded which). Some clones in this sample may be carry-over from other donors' samples. The CDR3 reads CASSFPSGRAYNEQFF. The CDR3 nucleotides are TGTGCCAGCAGTTTCCCTAGCGGGAGGGCCTACAATGAGCAGTTCTTC. Looking up the rest from reference TRBV28 and TRBJ2-1 gives the full variable domain: DVKVTQSSRYLVKRTGEKVFLECVQDMDHENMFWYRQDPGLGLRLIYFSYDVKMKEKGDIPEGYSVSREKKERFSLILESASTNQTSMYLCASSFPSGRAYNEQFFGPGTRLTVL.